This TCR beta chain was found in a study of blood T cell repertoires in COVID-19. Across the whole study: Specimens from acute and convalescent COVID-19 originated in the United States, Italy and Spain. T cells, B-cell-depleted T cells, or PBMCs provided the cDNA or gDNA that served as material.

Sequenced by immunoSEQ multiplex PCR; TCRdb stores in-frame clones only, minus some. The sample lists about 230,000 clones; roughly 76% were seen once. The CDR3 runs to 17 residues. Germline values: CDR1 SGHRS, CDR2 YFSETQ. V gave up 3 bases and J gave up 2 bases; unmatched junction bases: 7. Sequencing used peripheral blood. The chain has TRBV5-1 and TRBJ2-3; 12 bases agree with TRBD2. The sequence was collected from a woman older than 75 with COVID-19, enrolled during active disease. CDR3 protein: CASSSLLAGGPTDTQYF. For the CDR3, the DNA is TGCGCCAGCAGCTCGCTACTAGCGGGGGGACCCACAGATACGCAGTATTTT.